This entry is about one T cell receptor (beta chain). The antigen is not known. Libraries were prepared by immunoSEQ multiplex PCR; TCRdb keeps only in-frame clonotypes and omits some of them. Among approximately 30,000 clones listed, around 85% were seen once. The data were taken from a study of lymphopenia after photon versus proton radiotherapy. The CDR3 runs to 16 residues. V lost 6 bases and J lost 2; bases outside the gene matches: 7. Germline loops: CDR1 SGDLS, CDR2 YYNGEE. Study observations and caveats: Authors raise, but do not show, better survival with proton therapy. Relative stability marked proton patients; photon patients lost diversity and naive cells. Larger post-nadir TCR diversity loss correlated inversely with survival in deceased patients.

This specimen consisted of peripheral blood, obtained from a patient treated with photon-based radiotherapy. The TCR sequence derives from a man aged 50 or older with gastric cancer. The V gene is TRBV9, the J gene TRBJ2-3; 12 bases agree with TRBD2. CDR3 amino acids: CASTELAGGYTDTQYF. In DNA form, the CDR3 reads TGTGCCAGCACCGAACTAGCGGGGGGATACACAGATACGCAGTATTTT.